What follows are 24 T cell receptor beta chains derived from one specimen sequenced in a study of T-cell reconstitution after alpha-beta-depleted transplantation in children. The library targeted TCRbeta and was prepared with unique molecular identifiers. TCRdb used MiXCR to reprocess the PCR reads, holding one entry per CDR3 protein. The repertoire holds 440,000 or so distinct CDR3 sequences, with about 40% as singletons. The sequencing here drew on PBMCs, taken before TCRalphabeta/CD19-depleted stem cell transplant. All receptors derive from a girl aged 2 to 9 with aplastic anemia, due to receive a stem cell transplant.

V is TRBV20-1 and J is TRBJ2-1; maybe TRBD1 (5 bases). This CDR3 region has 14 residues. Deletions cut 3 bases from V and 2 bases from J, with 11 bases between. The germline V gene has CDR1 DFQATT and CDR2 SNEGSKA (reference sequence). The CDR3: CSASATEPYNEQFF. CDR3 in DNA: TGCAGTGCTAGCGCGACAGAACCCTACAATGAGCAGTTCTTC.

This clonotype was counted ten times or more. In DNA, the CDR3 is TGTGCCAGCAGACCCCTAGCGGGAGGGCCAGGAGAGACCCAGTACTTC. Its protein is CASRPLAGGPGETQYF. The chain links TRBV3-1 to TRBJ2-5; 12 nucleotides align to TRBD2. Germline CDR1 LGHDT, CDR2 YNNKEL (reference sequence). Germline trimming cut 6 bases from V and 4 bases from J; bases unmatched to any gene: 9. CDR3 length: 16 amino acids.

The chain links TRBV29-1 to TRBJ2-5; D gene uncertain. The V gene's germline CDR1 is SQVTM and CDR2 ANQGSEA. V was trimmed by 8 bases and J by 5 bases, leaving 18 bases between them. The CDR3 contains 13 residues. Here the CDR3 DNA reads TGCAGCTCAGACGTGGCCCGTGGGGAGACCCAGTACTTC. Encoded protein: CSSDVARGETQYF. Full variable domain (rest looked up from reference TRBV29-1 and TRBJ2-5): SAVISQKPSRDICQRGTSLTIQCQVDSQVTMMFWYRQQPGQSLTLIATANQGSEATYESGFVIDKFPISRPNLTFSTLTVSNMSPEDSSIYLCSSDVARGETQYFGPGTRLLVL.

This clonotype was detected only once. The chain couples TRBV20-1 to TRBJ1-4, with TRBD1 matching 7 bases. This CDR3 has 13 residues. The trim removed 7 bases at V and 3 bases at J, leaving 5 bases unmatched. Per germline, CDR1 DFQATT and CDR2 SNEGSKA (reference sequence). CDR3 sequence: CSVGDSSNEKLFF. The DNA for the CDR3 is TGCAGTGTGGGGGACAGCTCTAATGAAAAACTGTTTTTT.

This chain connects TRBV20-1 to TRBJ2-3; TRBD1 or TRBD2 may be the D gene (6 bases each). CDR1 DFQATT and CDR2 SNEGSKA come from the germline V gene (reference sequence). The CDR3 contains 12 residues. V shed 7 bases and J shed 6 bases, with 14 bases lying between them. CDR3 bases: TGCAGTGTCCGATGGGGGGCGGATACGCAGTATTTT. This encodes CSVRWGADTQYF.

This clonotype was seen repeatedly, ten times or more. The chain couples TRBV10-3 to TRBJ2-5, with D perhaps TRBD2 (5 bases). The CDR3 loop spans 15 amino acids. V was clipped by 0 bases and J by 4 bases, with 12 bases between them. The germline V gene encodes CDR1 ENHRY and CDR2 SYGVKD. The CDR3 coding sequence is TGTGCCATCAGTGAGTCAGGATCCCGGGGAGAGACCCAGTACTTC. Translation gives CAISESGSRGETQYF.

Details on this clonotype: This may be a read error, as it is one base from a much larger clone. The CDR3 ends on some other residue instead of the conserved phenylalanine or tryptophan, so this is likely a read error. This rearrangement joins TRBV7-6 to TRBJ2-1; weak D call: TRBD2 (6 bases). V was clipped by 4 bases and J by 10 bases, with 17 bases between them. Germline V gene data show CDR1 as SGHVS and CDR2 as FNYEAQ. The CDR3 runs 14 residues. In nucleotides, the CDR3 is TGTGCCAGCAGCTCTGGGACTCCGACAAGGGAGCAGTTCTCC. It translates to CASSSGTPTREQFS.

Only a few counts were recorded for this clonotype. This chain joins TRBV28 and TRBJ2-1, with TRBD1 identical over 7 bases. CDR1 and CDR2 (germline): MDHEN, SYDVKM. V shed 6 bases and J 1 base; nucleotides not matched to a gene: 6. This CDR3 comprises 15 residues. CDR3 residues: CASSSTGSSYNEQFF. CDR3 coding DNA: TGTGCCAGCAGCTCGACAGGGTCATCCTACAATGAGCAGTTCTTC. The variable domain in full, completed from reference TRBV28 and TRBJ2-1, reads DVKVTQSSRYLVKRTGEKVFLECVQDMDHENMFWYRQDPGLGLRLIYFSYDVKMKEKGDIPEGYSVSREKKERFSLILESASTNQTSMYLCASSSTGSSYNEQFFGPGTRLTVL.

V gene TRBV6-2 or TRBV6-3 combines with J gene TRBJ2-7; D uncertain. This CDR3 region has 16 residues. From germline, CDR1 is MNHEY and CDR2 SVGEGT. Trimming took off 2 bases at V and 0 bases at J, with 14 bases between the two ends. As DNA, the CDR3 is TGTGCCAGCAGTTACGACCCCGAGGCCTTCTCCTACGAGCAGTACTTC. Residues: CASSYDPEAFSYEQYF.

This clonotype was seen only a few times. The rearrangement links TRBV12-3 or TRBV12-4 to TRBJ2-1; 7 nucleotides match TRBD1. With V trimmed by 5 bases and J by 0 bases, 13 bases remained unmatched. CDR3 size: 18 residues. This CDR3 is CASSHTGALHSSYNEQFF. The CDR3 DNA follows: TGTGCCAGCAGTCATACAGGGGCACTTCATAGCTCCTACAATGAGCAGTTCTTC.

V is TRBV20-1 and J is TRBJ2-7; perhaps TRBD1 as D (6 bases). The germline V gene has CDR1 DFQATT and CDR2 SNEGSKA (reference sequence). The CDR3 loop spans 14 amino acids. Trimming pared 3 bases from V and 3 bases from J, leaving 15 bases between. CDR3 in DNA: TGCAGTGCTAGCCCGGACAGTCCAGACTACGAGCAGTACTTC. It is translated as CSASPDSPDYEQYF.

The chain is built from TRBV7-8 and TRBJ2-6; D remains ambiguous. Between the trimmed V and J ends, which lost 7 bases and 2 bases, there was a span of 12 bases. CDR1 SGHVS and CDR2 FQNEAQ come from the germline V gene. CDR3 length: 15 residues. CDR3 protein: CASMVWVTGANVLTF. The CDR3 coding sequence is TGTGCCAGCATGGTATGGGTAACTGGGGCCAACGTCCTGACTTTC.

Relative to its sample, this clonotype is medium-sized. The chain employs TRBV6-6 and TRBJ2-5; D is unclear. V dropped 0 bases and J dropped 7 bases, with 9 bases sitting between them. The CDR3 consists of 13 residues. Germline CDR1 reads MNHNY; CDR2 reads SVGAGI (reference sequence). Here the CDR3 reads CASSYSMKGTQYF. Here the CDR3 DNA reads TGTGCCAGCAGTTACTCGATGAAGGGGACCCAGTACTTC.

This clonotype came up a few times. The genes are TRBV9 and TRBJ2-5, with D possibly TRBD2 on 5 matching bases. V lost 0 bases to trimming and J lost 5 bases, with 11 bases between them. Germline CDR1 SGDLS, CDR2 YYNGEE. CDR3 length: 14 residues. DNA of the CDR3: TGTGCCAGCAGCGTAGGCCAGCGGTGGGAGACCCAGTACTTC. It codes for CASSVGQRWETQYF. The full variable domain, in which reference TRBV9 and TRBJ2-5 provide the parts outside the CDR3, is DSGVTQTPKHLITATGQRVTLRCSPRSGDLSVYWYQQSLDQGLQFLIQYYNGEERAKGNILERFSAQQFPDLHSELNLSSLELGDSALYFCASSVGQRWETQYFGPGTRLLVL.

In this sample, this clonotype turned up a few times. The rearrangement uses TRBV11-2 and TRBJ2-7; TRBD2 matches at 13 bases. The junction had 9 bases not matched to a gene; V was cut back by 1 base and J by 3 bases. The germline V gene has CDR1 SGHAT and CDR2 FQNNGV. The CDR3 loop spans 18 amino acids. The CDR3 region is CASSLGGTSGNFYYEQYF. DNA of the CDR3: TGTGCCAGCAGCTTAGGGGGGACTAGCGGGAATTTTTACTACGAGCAGTACTTC.

The table lists this clonotype with many counts. The V gene is TRBV7-9, the J gene TRBJ1-3; TRBD1 agrees at 9 bases. Germline CDR1 and CDR2: SEHNR and FQNEAQ (reference sequence). The CDR3 runs to 15 residues. The junction had 3 bases not matched to a gene; V was cut back by 4 bases and J by 2 bases. The CDR3 here is CASSSQGAAGNTIYF. The CDR3 DNA sequence: TGTGCCAGCAGCTCACAGGGGGCGGCTGGAAACACCATATATTTT.

V gene TRBV6-1 combines with J gene TRBJ2-7; 14 positions agree with TRBD2. Unmatched junction bases numbered 14, after V lost 6 bases and J lost 10 bases. This CDR3 has 16 residues. Germline assignment: CDR1 MNHNS and CDR2 SASEGT. CDR3 amino acids: CASSPGLAGVNPTQYF. CDR3 nucleotide sequence: TGTGCCAGCAGCCCGGGACTAGCGGGAGTCAATCCTACTCAGTACTTC.

This rearrangement joins TRBV6-5 to TRBJ1-1; D unclear. CDR1 is MNHEY and CDR2 is SVGAGI in the germline V gene. The CDR3 is 15 residues long. The germline V and J ends were trimmed by 3 bases and 1 base, with 12 bases remaining between them. Here the CDR3 DNA reads TGTGCCAGCAGTTATGGTGCCCCTTGGAACACTGAAGCTTTCTTT. This translates into CASSYGAPWNTEAFF.

This sequence joins TRBV6-6 and TRBJ1-5, with no clear D. The germline V and J ends were trimmed by 6 bases and 4 bases, with 7 bases remaining between them. Germline V gene lookup returns CDR1 MNHNY and CDR2 SVGAGI (reference sequence). There are 12 residues in the CDR3. The CDR3 sequence: CASRHQNQPQHF. The CDR3 bases are TGTGCCAGCAGGCACCAAAATCAGCCCCAGCATTTT.

In this sample, this clonotype turned up a few times. V is TRBV5-1 and J is TRBJ2-7; D gene ambiguous. V was cut by 4 bases and J by 7 bases, with 15 bases left in between. The CDR3 is 13 amino acids. CDR1 is SGHRS and CDR2 is YFSETQ in the germline V gene. The CDR3 DNA sequence: TGCGCCAGCAGCCCCCCCGTCGGTAGGGAGCAGTACTTC. Translating gives CASSPPVGREQYF.

This chain joins TRBV4-1 and TRBJ2-5, with TRBD1 matching 11 bases. The CDR3 spans 17 residues. Germline values: CDR1 MGHRA, CDR2 YSYEKL. The junction had 5 bases not matched to a gene; V was cut back by 0 bases and J by 2 bases. The CDR3 sequence is CASSQDGGTGGQETQYF. The CDR3 DNA sequence: TGCGCCAGCAGCCAAGATGGAGGGACAGGGGGACAAGAGACCCAGTACTTC.

The chain is built from TRBV5-1 and TRBJ1-1; TRBD1 aligns across 7 bases. Trimming at V came to 4 bases and at J to 1 base, leaving 4 bases not matched to a gene. CDR1 is SGHRS and CDR2 is YFSETQ in the germline V gene. The CDR3 covers 14 residues. The CDR3 DNA reads as TGCGCCAGCAGCAACAGGGGACAGAACACTGAAGCTTTCTTT. Translation gives CASSNRGQNTEAFF.

The chain is built from TRBV5-1 and TRBJ1-6, with a weak D call TRBD1 (5 bases). The CDR3 extends over 17 amino acids. The V gene lost 4 bases and the J gene lost 0 bases, with 14 bases spanning the gap. Germline V gene lookup returns CDR1 SGHRS and CDR2 YFSETQ. In DNA form, the CDR3 reads TGCGCCAGCAGCGTTGACAGAGTGGGCTCCTATAATTCACCCCTCCACTTT. Residues: CASSVDRVGSYNSPLHF.

The chain is built from TRBV28 and TRBJ2-7; weak D call: TRBD2 (5 bases). Germline CDR1 is MDHEN and CDR2 is SYDVKM. The CDR3 is made up of 12 amino acids. Trimming pared 6 bases from V and 6 bases from J, leaving 12 bases between. In DNA, the CDR3 is TGTGCCAGCAGCAGCCAGAGGGTCGAGCAGTACTTC. Translating gives CASSSQRVEQYF.